What follows are 17 T cell receptor beta chains derived from one specimen sequenced in a study of technical replicates of blood from several donors. Generated by immunoSEQ multiplex PCR, the TCRdb table keeps only in-frame clones and is missing some. The sample records 60,000 to 80,000 clones, roughly 91% being singletons. The source material was PBMCs. These receptors were collected from a human donor in good health. Some clones in this sample may be carry-over from other donors' samples.

This clone was seen a single time. The rearrangement links TRBV4-2 to TRBJ2-7; 13 positions agree with TRBD2. Trimming at V came to 1 base and at J to 2 bases, leaving 11 bases not matched to a gene. CDR1 and CDR2 (germline): LGHNA, YNFKEQ. The CDR3 has 19 residues. This chain's CDR3 is CASSQVRGLAGTMPYEQYF. CDR3 nucleotide sequence: TGTGCCAGCAGCCAAGTCAGGGGACTAGCGGGGACTATGCCCTACGAGCAGTACTTC.

The chain has TRBV9 and TRBJ2-5; no clear D. With 0 bases removed from V and 2 bases from J, the gap between germline ends came to 11 bases. CDR1 is SGDLS, CDR2 YYNGEE, per germline. The CDR3 has 15 residues. The CDR3 DNA reads as TGTGCCAGCAGCGTAGGATTACAGAATCAAGAGACCCAGTACTTC. This sequence encodes CASSVGLQNQETQYF.

The chain combines TRBV5-1 with TRBJ2-2; 7 bases align to TRBD1. With V trimmed by 5 bases and J by 0 bases, 4 bases remained unmatched. Germline CDR1 reads SGHRS; CDR2 reads YFSETQ. This CDR3 comprises 15 residues. The CDR3 DNA is TGCGCCAGCAGGCCAGGGGGATCGAACACCGGGGAGCTGTTTTTT. Its translation: CASRPGGSNTGELFF. The variable domain in full, with the rest retrieved from reference TRBV5-1 and TRBJ2-2, is KAGVTQTPRYLIKTRGQQVTLSCSPISGHRSVSWYQQTPGQGLQFLFEYFSETQRNKGNFPGRFSGRQFSNSRSEMNVSTLELGDSALYLCASRPGGSNTGELFFGEGSRLTVL.

The chain couples TRBV19 to TRBJ1-6; 9 bases are shared with TRBD1. In germline, CDR1 is LNHDA, CDR2 SQIVND (reference sequence). The CDR3 loop spans 15 amino acids. The trim removed 5 bases at V and 9 bases at J, leaving 8 bases unmatched. Here the CDR3 reads CASSVIQGAGSPLHF. The CDR3 DNA follows: TGTGCCAGTAGTGTTATACAGGGGGCCGGTTCACCCCTCCACTTT. The whole variable domain, filled in from reference TRBV19 and TRBJ1-6, reads DGGITQSPKYLFRKEGQNVTLSCEQNLNHDAMYWYRQDPGQGLRLIYYSQIVNDFQKGDIAEGYSVSREKKESFPLTVTSAQKNPTAFYLCASSVIQGAGSPLHFGNGTRLTVT.

The chain links TRBV7-2 to TRBJ1-1; no definite D call. The CDR3 runs 13 residues. Trimming cost V 3 bases and J 8 bases, with 13 bases left between them. Per the germline V gene, CDR1 is SGHTA and CDR2 is FQGNSA. The CDR3, as DNA: TGTGCCAGCAGCTTCGGACGGACTCTCGAAGCTTTCTTT. The encoded protein is CASSFGRTLEAFF. Looking up the rest from reference TRBV7-2 and TRBJ1-1 gives the full variable domain: GAGVSQSPSNKVTEKGKDVELRCDPISGHTALYWYRQSLGQGLEFLIYFQGNSAPDKSGLPSDRFSAERTGGSVSTLTIQRTQQEDSAVYLCASSFGRTLEAFFGQGTRLTVV.

The rearrangement uses TRBV11-3 and TRBJ1-1; D remains unclear. The V and J ends lost 0 bases and 5 bases respectively, with 7 bases between them. This CDR3 region has 13 residues. Germline V lookup: CDR1 SGHNT, CDR2 YENEEA. The chain's CDR3 is CASSLDEGTEAFF. The CDR3 bases are TGTGCCAGCAGCTTAGATGAGGGTACTGAAGCTTTCTTT.

The genes are TRBV5-4 and TRBJ2-1; TRBD2 agrees at 11 bases. Looked up from germline, CDR1 is SGHNT and CDR2 is YYREEE (reference sequence). V was clipped by 10 bases and J by 10 bases; unmatched bases: 10. The CDR3 extends over 13 amino acids. CDR3 amino acids: CAAQLAGAAEQFF. For the CDR3, the DNA is TGTGCCGCCCAACTAGCGGGGGCCGCGGAGCAGTTCTTC. Drawing the rest from reference TRBV5-4 and TRBJ2-1, the complete variable domain is ETGVTQSPTHLIKTRGQQVTLRCSSQSGHNTVSWYQQALGQGPQFIFQYYREEENGRGNFPPRFSGLQFPNYSSELNVNALELDDSALYLCAAQLAGAAEQFFGPGTRLTVL.

This clone has just one count. The chain employs TRBV6-1 and TRBJ1-6; possibly TRBD1 for D (5 bases). V was cut by 2 bases and J by 2 bases, with 7 bases left in between. The length of the CDR3 is 15 residues. CDR1 MNHNS and CDR2 SASEGT come from the germline V gene. Written as DNA, the CDR3 is TGTGCCAGCAGTGAATGGGGCCCCTATAATTCACCCCTCCACTTT. Protein product: CASSEWGPYNSPLHF.

V usage is TRBV7-8 and J usage is TRBJ2-3; 9 bases fit TRBD2. This CDR3 is built from 16 residues. The ends lost 3 bases at V and 4 bases at J; junction bases unmatched: 8. The germline CDR1 and CDR2 sequences are SGHVS and FQNEAQ. The CDR3 bases are TGTGCCAGCAGCTTCCTTCGCGGGGGGGTCCCAGATACGCAGTATTTT. It specifies CASSFLRGGVPDTQYF.

V usage is TRBV7-9 and J usage is TRBJ1-6; D not certain. There are 14 residues in the CDR3. Per the germline V gene, CDR1 is SEHNR and CDR2 is FQNEAQ (reference sequence). Trimming took off 3 bases at V and 7 bases at J, with 10 bases between the two ends. CDR3 residues: CASSLTGLNSPLHF. Written as DNA, the CDR3 is TGTGCCAGCAGCTTGACGGGGTTGAATTCACCCCTCCACTTT.

The CDR3 reads CASSVGVRVTSEQYF. Written as DNA, the CDR3 is TGTGCCAGCAGCGTAGGGGTCCGGGTGACCTCCGAGCAGTACTTC. The rearrangement uses TRBV9 and TRBJ2-7; the D is unclear. The CDR3 extends over 15 amino acids. V lost 0 bases, J lost 6 bases, and 16 bases lay in between. Germline V gene lookup returns CDR1 SGDLS and CDR2 YYNGEE.

The chain recombines TRBV7-9 with TRBJ2-5, with D uncertain. CDR1 is SEHNR and CDR2 is FQNEAQ in the germline V gene (reference sequence). Trimming shortened V by 5 bases and J by 5 bases, and 12 bases separated the two germline ends. This CDR3 contains 13 residues. CDR3 bases: TGTGCCAGCAGCAGATCCCCTGCGGAGACCCAGTACTTC. As protein: CASSRSPAETQYF.

This chain joins TRBV6-5 and TRBJ1-6; D possibly corresponds to TRBD1 (5 bases). Germline CDR1 MNHEY, CDR2 SVGAGI. The V end was cut by 11 bases, the J end by 0 bases, with 8 bases between. The CDR3 has 13 amino acids. The chain's CDR3 is CAGGSSYNSPLHF. The DNA of the CDR3 is TGTGCCGGGGGGAGCTCCTATAATTCACCCCTCCACTTT.

V is TRBV6-4 and J is TRBJ2-1; 11 bases are a match to TRBD2. Looked up from germline, CDR1 is MRHNA and CDR2 is SNTAGT. The CDR3 extends over 15 amino acids. Trimming took 2 bases from V and 6 from J; bases not matched to a gene: 3. The DNA for the CDR3 is TGTGCCAGCAGTGACATGACTAGCGGGACCAATGAGCAGTTCTTC. Protein: CASSDMTSGTNEQFF.

The gene calls are TRBV4-1 and TRBJ2-2; D uncertain. Germline lookup yields CDR1 MGHRA and CDR2 YSYEKL. V lost 1 base, J lost 6 bases, and 6 bases lay in between. The CDR3 is 13 residues long. Here the CDR3 DNA reads TGCGCCAGCAGCCAAGGTGTCTCCGGGGAGCTGTTTTTT. This encodes CASSQGVSGELFF.

The chain recombines TRBV4-2 with TRBJ2-3; no firm D call. Germline V gives CDR1 LGHNA, CDR2 YNFKEQ. V gave up 0 bases and J gave up 3 bases, with 16 bases separating them. The length of the CDR3 is 17 residues. The CDR3 nucleotides read TGTGCCAGCAGCCAAGATAAGGATAGCCCGGTAACAGATACGCAGTATTTT. Amino acids: CASSQDKDSPVTDTQYF.

The chain uses TRBV29-1 and TRBJ1-2; weak D call: TRBD1 (5 bases). Germline loops: CDR1 SQVTM, CDR2 ANQGSEA. This CDR3 spans 12 amino acids. With 5 bases removed from V and 4 bases from J, the gap between germline ends came to 11 bases. CDR3 coding DNA: TGCAGCGTTTCTCAGGGTAGCTATGGCTACACCTTC. Amino acids: CSVSQGSYGYTF.